This T cell receptor (beta chain) emerged from a study of beta chain features in type 1 diabetes. Study outcomes and limitations: In comparison with healthy donors, patients had naive, central memory and Treg TCRB repertoires that appeared more similar. VDJ junctions from patients with type 1 diabetes contained fewer insertions and more deletions.

Germline V gene data show CDR1 as LNHDA and CDR2 as SQIVND (reference sequence). The CDR3 runs to 14 residues. Between the trimmed V and J ends, which lost 5 bases and 1 base, there was a span of 11 bases. Since all of the isolated RNA was reverse transcribed, expressed TCRB transcripts were what got sequenced. Data came from immunoSEQ multiplex PCR; TCRdb stores just in-frame clones and leaves some out. The data show 900,000 or so clones, around a sixth seen once. Regarding this clone: Its antigen is undetermined.

This sequence joins TRBV19 and TRBJ2-5; D tentatively fits TRBD1 or TRBD2 (5 bases each). Sequencing input: naive CD4+ T cells from blood. This clonotype originated in a woman aged 18 to 35 in good health. The CDR3 DNA follows: TGTGCCAGTAGTCAGGGAGCAGCCCAAGAGACCCAGTACTTC. This sequence encodes CASSQGAAQETQYF.